Listed here is a single T cell receptor (beta chain). The data were taken from a study of OX40 agonist ivuxolimab in advanced cancers. Looking at the study overall: Patients with hepatocellular carcinoma, melanoma, renal cell or head and neck cancer made up the dose-escalation patients.

Measured with immunoSEQ multiplex PCR; TCRdb has only the in-frame clones, and not every one. The sample shows tens of thousands of clones, approximately 86% of them seen only once. The V gene's germline CDR1 is SGHAT and CDR2 FQNNGV. The V and J ends lost 2 bases and 7 bases respectively, with 18 bases between them. This CDR3 spans 16 amino acids. This specimen consisted of CD4+ or CD8+ T cells sorted from blood, obtained in a trial of the OX40 agonist ivuxolimab. The genes are TRBV11-2 and TRBJ2-1; perhaps TRBD1 as D (6 bases). The clonotype comes from an adult with an advanced solid tumor such as melanoma, head and neck, liver or kidney cancer. The CDR3 nucleotides are TGTGCCAGCAGCTTAAGCGGAGGCCAGGGGTTTAATGAGCAGTTCTTC. Its protein is CASSLSGGQGFNEQFF.